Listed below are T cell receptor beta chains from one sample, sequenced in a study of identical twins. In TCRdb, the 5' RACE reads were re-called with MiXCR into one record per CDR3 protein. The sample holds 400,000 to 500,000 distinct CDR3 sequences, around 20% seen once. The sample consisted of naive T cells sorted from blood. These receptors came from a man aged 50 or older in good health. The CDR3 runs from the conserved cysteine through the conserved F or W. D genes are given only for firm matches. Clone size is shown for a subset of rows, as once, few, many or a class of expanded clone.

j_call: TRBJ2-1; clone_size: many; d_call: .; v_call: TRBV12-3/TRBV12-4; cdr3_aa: CASSPSRLYNEQFF; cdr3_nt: TGTGCCAGCAGCCCCTCGCGGCTTTACAATGAGCAGTTCTTC
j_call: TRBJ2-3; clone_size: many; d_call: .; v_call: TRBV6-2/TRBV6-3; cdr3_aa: CASSYRGNSGEAADTQYF; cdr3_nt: TGTGCCAGCAGTTACCGAGGGAATAGCGGAGAGGCGGCAGATACGCAGTATTTT
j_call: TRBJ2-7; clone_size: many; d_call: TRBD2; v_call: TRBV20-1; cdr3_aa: CSARVAGNPYEQYF; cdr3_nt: TGCAGTGCTAGGGTAGCGGGTAATCCCTACGAGCAGTACTTC
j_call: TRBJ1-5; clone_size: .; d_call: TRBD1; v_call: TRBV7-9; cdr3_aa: CDSSPGTGGPQPQHF; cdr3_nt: TGTGACAGCAGCCCCGGGACAGGGGGCCCTCAGCCCCAGCATTTT
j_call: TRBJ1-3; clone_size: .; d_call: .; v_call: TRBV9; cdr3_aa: CASSPGTYSGNTIYF; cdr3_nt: TGTGCCAGCAGCCCTGGGACTTACTCTGGAAACACCATATATTTT
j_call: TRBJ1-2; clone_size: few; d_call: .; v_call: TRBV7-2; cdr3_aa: CASGGATGYTF; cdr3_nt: TGTGCCAGCGGGGGGGCAACGGGCTACACCTTC
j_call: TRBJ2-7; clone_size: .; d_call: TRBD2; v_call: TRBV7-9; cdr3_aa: CASSRTSKSYEQYF; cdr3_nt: TGTGCCAGCAGCCGGACTAGTAAATCCTACGAGCAGTACTTC
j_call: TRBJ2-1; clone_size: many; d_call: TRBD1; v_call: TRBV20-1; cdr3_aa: CSARSTGATYNEQFF; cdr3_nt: TGCAGTGCTAGATCGACAGGGGCAACGTACAATGAGCAGTTCTTC
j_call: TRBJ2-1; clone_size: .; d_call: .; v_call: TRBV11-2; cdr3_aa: CASSLGDRGGEQFF; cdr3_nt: TGTGCCAGCAGCTTAGGTGACAGAGGGGGTGAGCAGTTCTTC
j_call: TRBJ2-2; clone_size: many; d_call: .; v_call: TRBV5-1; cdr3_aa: CASSQVGPNTGELFF; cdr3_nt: TGCGCCAGCAGCCAGGTGGGACCAAACACCGGGGAGCTGTTTTTT
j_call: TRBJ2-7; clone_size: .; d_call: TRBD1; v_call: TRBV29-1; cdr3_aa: CSVITGVYEQYF; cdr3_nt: TGCAGCGTTATAACAGGGGTCTACGAGCAGTACTTC
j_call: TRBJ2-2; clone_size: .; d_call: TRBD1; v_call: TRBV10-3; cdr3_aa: CAISDPRGPGTGELFF; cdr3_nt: TGTGCCATCAGTGATCCCAGGGGGCCGGGCACCGGGGAGCTGTTTTTT
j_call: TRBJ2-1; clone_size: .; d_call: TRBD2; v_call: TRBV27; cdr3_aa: CASSLEFSGGDNEQFF; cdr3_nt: TGTGCCAGCAGTTTGGAGTTTAGCGGGGGGGACAATGAGCAGTTCTTC
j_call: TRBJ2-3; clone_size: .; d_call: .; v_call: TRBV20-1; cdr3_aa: CSATREDLSTDTQYF; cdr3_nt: TGCAGTGCGACGCGCGAGGACCTTAGCACAGATACGCAGTATTTT
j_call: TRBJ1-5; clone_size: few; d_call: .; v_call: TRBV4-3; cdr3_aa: CASSQEVGVGNQPQHF; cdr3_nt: TGCGCCAGCAGCCAAGAGGTAGGGGTGGGCAATCAGCCCCAGCATTTT
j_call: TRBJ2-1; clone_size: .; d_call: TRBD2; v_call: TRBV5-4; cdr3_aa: CASGSGSHNEQFF; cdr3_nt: TGTGCCAGCGGGAGCGGGAGCCACAATGAGCAGTTCTTC
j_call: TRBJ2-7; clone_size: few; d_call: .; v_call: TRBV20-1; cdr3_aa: CSAKAGLYEQYF; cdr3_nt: TGCAGTGCTAAGGCAGGGCTCTACGAGCAGTACTTC
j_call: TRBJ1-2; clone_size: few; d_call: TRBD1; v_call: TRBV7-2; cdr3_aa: CASSGNRGRGYGYTF; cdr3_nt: TGTGCCAGCAGCGGAAACAGGGGGCGCGGCTATGGCTACACCTTC
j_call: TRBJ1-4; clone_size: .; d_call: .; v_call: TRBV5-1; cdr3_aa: CASSPGRVDEKLFF; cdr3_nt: TGCGCCAGCAGCCCGGGGAGGGTCGATGAAAAACTGTTTTTT
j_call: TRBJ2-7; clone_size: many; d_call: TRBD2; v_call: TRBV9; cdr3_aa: CASSVAGLAGHEQYF; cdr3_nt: TGTGCCAGCAGCGTAGCGGGACTAGCGGGACACGAGCAGTACTTC
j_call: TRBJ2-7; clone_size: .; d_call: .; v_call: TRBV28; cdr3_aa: CASMNRRQLSYEQYF; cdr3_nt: TGTGCCAGCATGAACAGGAGGCAACTCTCCTACGAGCAGTACTTC
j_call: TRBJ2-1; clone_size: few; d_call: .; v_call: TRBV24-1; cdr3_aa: CATSDSGKRVVDEQFF; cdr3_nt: TGTGCCACCAGTGATTCAGGGAAACGGGTGGTCGATGAGCAGTTCTTC
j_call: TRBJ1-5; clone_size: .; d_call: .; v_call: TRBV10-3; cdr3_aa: CAISESRGRPSNQPQHF; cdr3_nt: TGTGCCATCAGTGAGTCTAGGGGCAGACCTAGCAATCAGCCCCAGCATTTT
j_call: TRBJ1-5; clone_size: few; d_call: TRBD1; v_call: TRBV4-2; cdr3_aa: CASSQGGQGKRHF; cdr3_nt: TGTGCCAGCAGCCAGGGTGGACAGGGTAAAAGGCATTTT
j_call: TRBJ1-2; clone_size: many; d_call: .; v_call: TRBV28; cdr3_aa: CASSLKDLGYGYTF; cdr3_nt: TGTGCCAGCAGTTTAAAGGACCTAGGCTATGGCTACACCTTC
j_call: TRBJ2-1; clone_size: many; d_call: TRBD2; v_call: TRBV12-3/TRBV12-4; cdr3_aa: CASTRLAGGPNEQFF; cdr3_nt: TGTGCCAGCACCAGGCTAGCGGGGGGGCCCAATGAGCAGTTCTTC
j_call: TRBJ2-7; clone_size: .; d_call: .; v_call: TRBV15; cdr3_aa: CATSSLQSSYEQYF; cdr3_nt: TGTGCCACCAGCAGTCTCCAAAGCTCCTACGAGCAGTACTTC
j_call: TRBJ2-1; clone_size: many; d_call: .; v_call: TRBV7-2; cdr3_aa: CASSSTFSDEQFF; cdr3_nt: TGTGCCAGCAGCTCTACCTTCTCGGATGAGCAGTTCTTC
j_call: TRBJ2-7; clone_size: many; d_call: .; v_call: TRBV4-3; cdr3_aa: CASSQFTGEAEQYF; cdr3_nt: TGCGCCAGCAGCCAATTTACAGGGGAGGCCGAGCAGTACTTC
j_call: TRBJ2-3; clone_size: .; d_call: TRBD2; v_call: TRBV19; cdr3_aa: CASSIARGVGTDTQYF; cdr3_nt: TGTGCCAGTAGTATCGCCCGGGGGGTCGGGACAGATACGCAGTATTTT
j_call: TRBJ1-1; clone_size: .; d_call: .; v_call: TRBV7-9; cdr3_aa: CASSPGPVNTEAFF; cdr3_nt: TGTGCCAGCAGCCCCGGACCGGTGAACACTGAAGCTTTCTTT
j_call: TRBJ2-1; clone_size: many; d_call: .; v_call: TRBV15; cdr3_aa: CATSRGYGSSYNEQFF; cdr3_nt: TGTGCCACCAGCAGAGGATACGGGAGTTCATACAATGAGCAGTTCTTC
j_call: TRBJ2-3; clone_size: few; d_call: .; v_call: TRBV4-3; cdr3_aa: CASSQNSAPKADTQYF; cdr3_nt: TGCGCCAGCAGCCAAAATTCGGCCCCTAAGGCAGATACGCAGTATTTT
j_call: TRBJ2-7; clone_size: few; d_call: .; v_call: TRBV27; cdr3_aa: CASSFSTGGSYEQYF; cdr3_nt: TGTGCCAGCAGTTTTTCAACAGGAGGGAGCTACGAGCAGTACTTC
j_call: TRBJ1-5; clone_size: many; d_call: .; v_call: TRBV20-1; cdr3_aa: CSARASGFWNQPQHF; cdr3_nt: TGCAGTGCTAGAGCCTCAGGGTTTTGGAATCAGCCCCAGCATTTT
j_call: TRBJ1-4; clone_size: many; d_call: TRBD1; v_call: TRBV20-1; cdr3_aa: CSALSPGQGRLSGEKLFF; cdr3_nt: TGCAGTGCGCTTTCCCCCGGACAGGGTAGATTGAGCGGTGAAAAACTGTTTTTT
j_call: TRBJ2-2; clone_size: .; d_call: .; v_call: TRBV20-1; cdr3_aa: CSARDVRTGELFF; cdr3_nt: TGCAGTGCTAGAGACGTCCGCACCGGGGAGCTGTTTTTT
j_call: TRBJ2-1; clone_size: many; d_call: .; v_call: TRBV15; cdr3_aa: CATSARTRYGEQFF; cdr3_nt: TGTGCCACCAGTGCACGTACTAGGTACGGTGAGCAGTTCTTC
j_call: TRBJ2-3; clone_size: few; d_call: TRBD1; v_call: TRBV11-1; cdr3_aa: CASSLKFGTERADTQYF; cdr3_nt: TGTGCCAGCAGCTTAAAGTTCGGGACAGAAAGGGCAGATACGCAGTATTTT
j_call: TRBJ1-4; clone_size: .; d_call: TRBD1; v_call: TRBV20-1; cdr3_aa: CSARPGQGVMAEKLFF; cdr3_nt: TGCAGTGCTAGACCGGGACAGGGGGTTATGGCTGAAAAACTGTTTTTT
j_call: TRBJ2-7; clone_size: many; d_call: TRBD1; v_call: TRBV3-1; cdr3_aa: CASSHSGQGASYEQYF; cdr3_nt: TGTGCCAGCAGCCATAGCGGACAGGGGGCGTCCTACGAGCAGTACTTC
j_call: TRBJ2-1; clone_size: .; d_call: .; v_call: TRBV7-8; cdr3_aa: CASSLLTRVGYNEQFF; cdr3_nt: TGTGCCAGCAGCCTCCTCACCAGGGTCGGATACAATGAGCAGTTCTTC
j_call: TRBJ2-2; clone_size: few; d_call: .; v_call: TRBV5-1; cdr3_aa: CASSLPGLVGELFF; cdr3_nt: TGCGCCAGCAGCTTGCCGGGACTGGTTGGGGAGCTGTTTTTT
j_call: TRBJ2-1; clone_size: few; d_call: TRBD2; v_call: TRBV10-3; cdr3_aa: CAISEFGGGYNEQFF; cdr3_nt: TGTGCCATCAGTGAGTTTGGCGGGGGCTACAATGAGCAGTTCTTC
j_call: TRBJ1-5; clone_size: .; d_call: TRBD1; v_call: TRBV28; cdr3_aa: CASRRGQGTTFNQPQHF; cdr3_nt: TGTGCCAGCAGGCGTGGACAGGGGACGACCTTCAATCAGCCCCAGCATTTT